The present T cell receptor (beta chain) was sequenced within a study of blood T cell repertoires in COVID-19. The overall study: The United States, Italy and Spain were the sources of the acute and convalescent COVID-19 samples.

Per the germline V gene, CDR1 is SNHLY and CDR2 is FYNNEI. V was trimmed by 0 bases and J by 3 bases, leaving 8 bases between them. The CDR3 consists of 14 residues. Sequenced by immunoSEQ multiplex PCR; TCRdb stores in-frame clones only, minus some. The top ten hold approximately 6.6% of the sample, which has about 71,000 clones, more than 70% seen once. This clone was picked up one time. This rearrangement joins TRBV2 to TRBJ1-2, with D tentatively TRBD1 (5 bases). The sample was peripheral blood. This TCR was recovered from a man aged 45 to 65 with active COVID-19. CDR3 sequence (DNA): TGTGCCAGCAGTGAAGCTACAGGTTACTATGGCTACACCTTC. This encodes CASSEATGYYGYTF. Complete variable domain (other parts from reference TRBV2 and TRBJ1-2): EPEVTQTPSHQVTQMGQEVILRCVPISNHLYFYWYRQILGQKVEFLVSFYNNEISEKSEIFDDQFSVERPDGSNFTLKIRSTKLEDSAMYFCASSEATGYYGYTFGSGTRLTVV.